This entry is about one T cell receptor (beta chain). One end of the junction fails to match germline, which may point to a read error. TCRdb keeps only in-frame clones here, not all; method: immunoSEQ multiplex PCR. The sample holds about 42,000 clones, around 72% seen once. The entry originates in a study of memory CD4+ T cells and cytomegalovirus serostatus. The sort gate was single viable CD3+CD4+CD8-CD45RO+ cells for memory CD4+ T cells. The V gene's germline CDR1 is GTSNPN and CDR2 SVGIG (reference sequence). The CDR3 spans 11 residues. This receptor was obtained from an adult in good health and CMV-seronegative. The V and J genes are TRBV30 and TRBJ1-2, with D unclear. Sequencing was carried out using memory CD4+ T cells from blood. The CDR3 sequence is CAWSVQKGGDF. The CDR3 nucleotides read TGTGCCTGGAGTGTACAAAAGGGTGGTGACTTC.